Following are 32 T cell receptor beta chains from one sample sequenced in a study of T cells in Graves' hyperthyroidism and ophthalmopathy (dated by TCRdb to about 2019). The method was multiplex PCR. The sequencer was an Illumina HiSeq 2000. The TCR beta CDR3 regions were amplified from RNA transcripts. The TCR CDR3 was subjected to a first round of RT-PCR using the HTBI primer set and the Qiagen OneStep RT-PCR kit. The public reads were run again by TCRdb, first through fastp at Q25 and then through MiXCR, and only productive beta chains were kept. Duplicate CDR3 protein sequences are folded into a single record with the most common DNA and genes. The sample data list under 550,000 distinct CDR3 sequences, and about an eighth of these were observed just once. In total, the top ten clones hold approximately 5.8% of the sample. Source material: blood. These receptors were taken from a woman aged 18-29 years with Graves' hyperthyroidism.

This clonotype was detected only a few times. The rearrangement links TRBV19 to TRBJ2-1; 9 nucleotides line up with TRBD2. Trimming took 1 base from V and 7 from J; bases not matched to a gene: 5. This CDR3 is 15 amino acids long. Germline CDR1 and CDR2: LNHDA and SQIVND (reference sequence). Here the CDR3 reads CASSIGSGRLNEQFF. The CDR3 DNA sequence: TGTGCCAGTAGTATAGGGAGCGGGAGGTTAAATGAGCAGTTCTTC.

This clonotype came up many times. The chain combines TRBV28 with TRBJ2-5; no definite D call. V was cut by 1 base and J by 5 bases, with 14 bases left in between. Germline CDR1 and CDR2: MDHEN and SYDVKM. This CDR3 contains 15 residues. CDR3 DNA sequence: TGTGCCAGCAGTTTATACCGATTGGGTACGGAGACCCAGTACTTC. It encodes CASSLYRLGTETQYF.

Only a few counts were recorded for this clonotype. This chain links TRBV20-1 with TRBJ2-7, with 8 bases identical to TRBD1. V lost 2 bases to trimming and J lost 1 base; unmatched junction nucleotides: 7. CDR3 size: 15 residues. CDR1 is DFQATT and CDR2 is SNEGSKA in the germline V gene (reference sequence). In nucleotides, the CDR3 is TGCAGTGCTAGAAACACTGGGACAGGTTCCTACGAGCAGTACTTC. Translated, it gives CSARNTGTGSYEQYF.

The rearrangement uses TRBV9 and TRBJ2-3; D unclear. Trimming left V 8 bases short and J 3 bases short, with 10 bases between. The CDR3 extends over 12 amino acids. Germline V CDR1 and CDR2: SGDLS, YYNGEE. The CDR3 nucleotides read TGTGCCAGGAGCCCCTCGACAGATACGCAGTATTTT. Translating it yields CARSPSTDTQYF.

In its sample, this clonotype was seen many times. The chain carries TRBV25-1 and TRBJ2-1; 10 bases agree with TRBD2. The germline V gene has CDR1 MGHDK and CDR2 SYGVNS. Losses at the gene ends were 6 bases for V and 7 bases for J; bases not matched to a gene: 6. This CDR3 is built from 14 residues. CDR3 loop: CASRYTSGDNEQFF. As DNA, the CDR3 is TGTGCCAGCAGATATACTAGCGGGGATAATGAGCAGTTCTTC.

This chain joins TRBV18 and TRBJ2-1, with 10 bases that match TRBD1. CDR3 length: 14 residues. Trimming cost V 5 bases and J 5 bases; bases outside gene matches: 3. The germline V gene has CDR1 KGHSH and CDR2 LQKENI. The CDR3 loop reads CASSLTGGHNEQFF. CDR3 coding DNA: TGTGCCAGCTCATTGACAGGGGGCCACAATGAGCAGTTCTTC.

A few counts support this clonotype. This sequence joins TRBV6-1 and TRBJ2-4; D is perhaps TRBD2 (6 bases). This CDR3 contains 14 residues. Per the germline V gene, CDR1 is MNHNS and CDR2 is SASEGT. V dropped 10 bases and J dropped 8 bases, with 21 bases sitting between them. Written as DNA, the CDR3 is TGTGCCATCGAGTCGTCGGGGGAGAGGGACATTCAGTACTTC. Translation gives CAIESSGERDIQYF.

The chain links TRBV9 to TRBJ2-7; D is perhaps TRBD1 or TRBD2 (6 bases each). This CDR3 contains 14 residues. Deletions cut 3 bases from V and 5 bases from J, with 15 bases between. CDR1 is SGDLS, CDR2 YYNGEE, per germline. In DNA form, the CDR3 reads TGTGCCAGCAGCGGTAAGGGGGGAAGCGACGAGCAGTACTTC. Translation gives CASSGKGGSDEQYF.

This clonotype has a count of ten or more. This sequence joins TRBV3-1 and TRBJ2-1, with a possible D match to TRBD1 (6 bases). CDR3 size: 15 residues. V shed 4 bases and J shed 2 bases, with 12 bases lying between them. CDR1 and CDR2 (germline): LGHDT, YNNKEL (reference sequence). The CDR3, as DNA: TGTGCCAGCAGCCGCTCGGCAGGGGCCTACAATGAGCAGTTCTTC. Its translation is CASSRSAGAYNEQFF.

This clonotype was seen just once. This chain uses TRBV5-1 with TRBJ1-5; no clear D gene. The CDR3 loop spans 16 amino acids. Germline V CDR1 and CDR2: SGHRS, YFSETQ. V dropped 0 bases and J dropped 6 bases, with 16 bases sitting between them. CDR3 nucleotide sequence: TGCGCCAGCAGCTTGGAGCCGGGTTTGGTCAGTCAGCCCCAGCATTTT. Its translation is CASSLEPGLVSQPQHF.

The chain uses TRBV19 and TRBJ1-5; D unresolved. From germline, CDR1 is LNHDA and CDR2 SQIVND (reference sequence). Trimming cost V 1 base and J 1 base, with 14 bases left between them. The CDR3 length is 17 residues. This CDR3 is CASSIVGSHSSNQPQHF. CDR3 nucleotide sequence: TGTGCCAGTAGTATAGTGGGCAGCCACTCCAGCAATCAGCCCCAGCATTTT.

V is TRBV28 and J is TRBJ2-7, with 7 nucleotides matching TRBD2. Per germline, CDR1 MDHEN and CDR2 SYDVKM. The trim removed 6 bases at V and 4 bases at J, leaving 15 bases unmatched. The CDR3 spans 16 residues. CDR3 protein: CASRGGRGFGVYEQYF. Here the CDR3 DNA reads TGTGCCAGCAGAGGCGGGAGAGGGTTTGGAGTATACGAGCAGTACTTC.

This clonotype was counted many times. The V and J genes are TRBV7-3 and TRBJ1-1; 12 bases align to TRBD1. V gave up 2 bases and J gave up 5 bases; unmatched junction bases: 6. The CDR3 runs to 16 residues. The germline V gene has CDR1 SGHTA and CDR2 FQGTGA. The chain's CDR3 is CASSLEGTGGRTEAFF. CDR3 sequence (DNA): TGTGCCAGCAGCTTAGAGGGGACAGGGGGCAGGACTGAAGCTTTCTTT.

At least ten counts were recorded for this clonotype. The chain uses TRBV7-9 and TRBJ2-1, with D unresolved. CDR3 length: 13 residues. Germline values: CDR1 SEHNR, CDR2 FQNEAQ (reference sequence). Trimming left V 4 bases short and J 4 bases short, with 8 bases between. DNA of the CDR3: TGTGCCAGCAGCTGGTACAGATACAATGAGCAGTTCTTC. This encodes CASSWYRYNEQFF.

As for this clonotype: One end of the junction fails to match germline, which may point to a read error. The chain carries TRBV5-1 and TRBJ1-2; D not resolved. CDR1 is SGHRS and CDR2 is YFSETQ in the germline V gene. The CDR3 loop spans 13 amino acids. As DNA, the CDR3 is TGCGCCGGCAGCTTGGATCAAGGGTACGGCTACACCTTC. Translation: CAGSLDQGYGYTF. The variable domain in full, with the rest retrieved from reference TRBV5-1 and TRBJ1-2, is KAGVTQTPRYLIKTRGQQVTLSCSPISGHRSVSWYQQTPGQGLQFLFEYFSETQRNKGNFPGRFSGRQFSNSRSEMNVSTLELGDSALYLCAGSLDQGYGYTFGSGTRLTVV.

On this clonotype itself: This may stem from a read error, because a much larger clone lies one nucleotide away. The chain combines TRBV4-2 with TRBJ2-1, with a tentative D call TRBD1 (6 bases). CDR3 length: 13 amino acids. V lost 5 bases, J lost 9 bases, and 14 bases lay in between. Germline V gene sequence: CDR1 LGHNA, CDR2 YNFKEQ. The CDR3 sequence is CASSFGTLAEQFF. DNA of the CDR3: TGTGCCAGCAGCTTCGGGACACTCGCTGAGCAGTTCTTC.

This chain links TRBV6-5 with TRBJ1-2, with D maybe TRBD1 (5 bases). This CDR3 spans 15 amino acids. Per germline, CDR1 MNHEY and CDR2 SVGAGI. Trimming stripped 0 bases from V and 7 bases from J, with 15 bases between. This chain's CDR3 is CASSYSRRGETGYTF. The CDR3 DNA is TGTGCCAGCAGTTACTCGAGGAGAGGGGAAACTGGCTACACCTTC.

This clonotype was counted between two and nine times. This chain joins TRBV7-3 and TRBJ2-3; TRBD2 aligns across 9 bases. This CDR3 has 17 residues. The trim removed 1 base at V and 2 bases at J, leaving 7 bases unmatched. Germline CDR1 and CDR2: SGHTA and FQGTGA. The CDR3 protein is CASSLNAGGIPTDTQYF. The CDR3 nucleotides read TGTGCCAGCAGCTTAAATGCGGGGGGGATACCCACAGATACGCAGTATTTT.

This clonotype was found a few times. This chain connects TRBV9 to TRBJ2-3; unclear D gene. Deletions cut 4 bases from V and 0 bases from J, with 18 bases between. Germline V lookup: CDR1 SGDLS, CDR2 YYNGEE. CDR3 length equals 17 residues. This CDR3 reads CASSPRFSSTSTDTQYF. CDR3 in DNA: TGTGCCAGCAGCCCCCGATTCAGTTCGACTAGCACAGATACGCAGTATTTT.

A remark on this clonotype: A much larger clone differs by one base, so this may be a read error. This chain's CDR3 is CAWSVGGPGFYGCTF. The CDR3 region has the DNA TGTGCCTGGAGTGTAGGGGGACCTGGTTTCTATGGCTGCACCTTC. V gene TRBV30 combines with J gene TRBJ1-2; D possibly corresponds to TRBD1 (6 bases). CDR3 size: 15 residues. Germline V gene sequence: CDR1 GTSNPN, CDR2 SVGIG (reference sequence).

This clonotype appeared many times. The J gene is TRBJ1-2, the V gene TRBV7-9, with D uncertain. CDR1 is SEHNR, CDR2 FQNEAQ, per germline (reference sequence). The CDR3 sequence is 12 residues long. Deletions cut 1 base from V and 8 bases from J, with 8 bases between. This CDR3 reads CASSLETMGYTF. The CDR3 DNA is TGTGCCAGCAGCTTAGAGACTATGGGCTACACCTTC.

This clonotype was picked up many times. This chain links TRBV5-4 with TRBJ2-1; 7 bases agree with TRBD1. V shed 5 bases and J 2 bases; nucleotides not matched to a gene: 4. The CDR3 extends over 14 amino acids. From germline, CDR1 is SGHNT and CDR2 YYREEE (reference sequence). The CDR3 here is CASRLGQTYNEQFF. CDR3 bases: TGTGCCAGCAGACTGGGACAGACCTACAATGAGCAGTTCTTC.

This clonotype was seen repeatedly, ten times or more. The gene calls are TRBV18 and TRBJ2-7; TRBD1 might be the D (6 bases). Germline assignment: CDR1 KGHSH and CDR2 LQKENI. The CDR3 is made up of 14 amino acids. Trimming shortened V by 3 bases and J by 7 bases, and 16 bases separated the two germline ends. CDR3 amino acids: CASSPFRDTGEQYF. The CDR3 DNA is TGTGCCAGCTCACCTTTCCGGGACACGGGGGAGCAGTACTTC. The complete variable domain, with remaining parts taken from reference TRBV18 and TRBJ2-7, reads NAGVMQNPRHLVRRRGQEARLRCSPMKGHSHVYWYRQLPEEGLKFMVYLQKENIIDESGMPKERFSAEFPKEGPSILRIQQVVRGDSAAYFCASSPFRDTGEQYFGPGTRLTVT.

This clonotype was counted only a few times. The J gene is TRBJ2-7, the V gene TRBV7-9; D may be TRBD1 or TRBD2 (5 bases each). Deletions cut 5 bases from V and 3 bases from J, with 20 bases between. Germline CDR1 SEHNR, CDR2 FQNEAQ (reference sequence). The CDR3 covers 16 residues. DNA for the CDR3: TGTGCCAGCAGCCCAGGTGGGTGGGACCCCCGCTACGAGCAGTACTTC. It yields the protein CASSPGGWDPRYEQYF.

V and J are TRBV5-8 and TRBJ1-1; 11 nucleotides match TRBD1. Germline V CDR1 and CDR2: SGHTS, YDEGEE. V gave up 0 bases and J gave up 6 bases; unmatched junction bases: 4. The CDR3 extends over 15 amino acids. The CDR3 is CASSLGRTGGSEAFF. CDR3 nucleotides: TGTGCCAGCAGCTTGGGTCGGACAGGGGGCTCTGAAGCTTTCTTT.

As for this clonotype: One junction end does not reproduce the germline sequence, and a read error may be involved. This sequence joins TRBV5-1 and TRBJ2-1, with D tentatively TRBD2 (5 bases). The CDR3 length is 14 residues. The germline CDR1 and CDR2 sequences are SGHRS and YFSETQ. The CDR3 here is CASSLIGGYNEQSF. The CDR3 bases are TGCGCCAGCAGCTTGATTGGCGGGTACAATGAGCAGTCCTTC.

This clonotype came up a few times. The V call is TRBV29-1, the J call TRBJ1-1; 8 bases fit TRBD1. V was pared by 3 bases and J by 4 bases, with 4 bases of the junction left unmatched. Germline-derived CDR1 and CDR2 are SQVTM and ANQGSEA. The CDR3 spans 13 residues. The CDR3 nucleotides are TGCAGCGTTGACTGGACAGGGCCCACTGAAGCTTTCTTT. This translates into CSVDWTGPTEAFF.

This clonotype was seen a handful of times. The junction departs from germline at one end; a sequencing error may be responsible. The V gene is TRBV2, the J gene TRBJ2-2, with D possibly matching TRBD2 (5 bases). The CDR3 covers 17 residues. Germline lookup yields CDR1 SNHLY and CDR2 FYNNEI. The DNA for the CDR3 is TGTGCCAGCAGTGAAGCAGGCCGAGCGGTCAACACCGGGGAGCTGTCTTTT. Amino acids: CASSEAGRAVNTGELSF.

The table lists this clonotype with a few counts. This rearrangement joins TRBV30 to TRBJ2-1; D is possibly TRBD2 (5 bases). V gave up 3 bases and J gave up 0 bases, with 15 bases separating them. Germline loops: CDR1 GTSNPN, CDR2 SVGIG (reference sequence). The CDR3 sequence is 16 residues long. The CDR3 is CAWSRGISVSYNEQFF. Written as DNA, the CDR3 is TGTGCCTGGAGCCGGGGAATTTCAGTCTCCTACAATGAGCAGTTCTTC.

The chain is built from TRBV2 and TRBJ1-4; perhaps TRBD1 as D (6 bases). The length of the CDR3 is 15 residues. V was shortened by 5 bases and J by 8 bases, with 18 bases between the two germline ends. Germline assignment: CDR1 SNHLY and CDR2 FYNNEI. CDR3 in amino acids: CASSRGAGLGEKLFF. DNA of the CDR3: TGTGCCAGCAGTCGGGGGGCAGGGCTGGGCGAAAAACTGTTTTTT.

This clonotype was detected many times. The V gene is TRBV28, the J gene TRBJ2-7; tentatively, D is TRBD1 or TRBD2 (5 bases each). Trimming pared 0 bases from V and 3 bases from J, leaving 9 bases between. CDR1 and CDR2 from the germline V gene are MDHEN and SYDVKM. There are 14 residues in the CDR3. The CDR3: CASSLWSGSYEQYF. The CDR3 nucleotides are TGTGCCAGCAGTTTATGGTCAGGGAGCTACGAGCAGTACTTC.

The V call is TRBV10-3, the J call TRBJ2-3; D perhaps matches TRBD2 (6 bases). V shed 10 bases and J shed 2 bases, with 10 bases lying between them. The germline gives CDR1 ENHRY, CDR2 SYGVKD. CDR3 length: 12 amino acids. The CDR3 region is CATSGDTDTQYF. The CDR3 DNA sequence: TGTGCCACGTCGGGGGACACAGATACGCAGTATTTT.